A selection of T cell receptor beta chains follows, all from one sample in a study of technical replicates of blood from several donors. Profiled with immunoSEQ multiplex PCR; TCRdb holds only in-frame clones, not every one. The data show about 70,000 clones, more than 90% seen once. Sequenced input: T cells isolated from PBMCs. These receptors all stem from a human donor in good health. Each CDR3 is given with its conserved first and last residue. D genes are given only for firm matches. Part of the rows lack a size; the others show once, few, many or a class for expanded clones.

TRBV5-1	TRBJ2-7	NA	NA	TGCGCCAGCAGCTTGGTGGGGAGAGGGTCGGGGGAGCAGTACTTC	CASSLVGRGSGEQYF
TRBV28	TRBJ1-2	NA	NA	TGTGCCAGCAGTTTCGGAGGGAACTATGGCTACACCTTC	CASSFGGNYGYTF
TRBV29-1	TRBJ1-3	NA	NA	TGCAGCGTTGAAGACCCTACGTCTGGAAACACCATATATTTT	CSVEDPTSGNTIYF
TRBV10-3	TRBJ1-1	TRBD1	NA	TGTGCCATCAGTGCCGGACAGGAGATCACTGAAGCTTTCTTT	CAISAGQEITEAFF
TRBV5-6	TRBJ1-1	NA	NA	TGTGCCAGCAGCTCGGACTATCCGTCCGAAGCTTTCTTT	CASSSDYPSEAFF
TRBV5-6	TRBJ1-2	NA	NA	TGTGCCAGCAGTCGTGTTTCAGGGAATGGCTACACCTTC	CASSRVSGNGYTF
TRBV7-3	TRBJ1-3	NA	once	TGTGCCAGCAGCCCTAACTCTAGACAGCCTGGAAACACCATATATTTT	CASSPNSRQPGNTIYF
TRBV2	TRBJ2-3	TRBD2	NA	TGTGCCAGCAGTGAGGGACTAGCGGGAGTTGATTGCACAGATACGCAGTATTTT	CASSEGLAGVDCTDTQYF
TRBV4-3	TRBJ2-6	TRBD1	NA	TGCGCCAGCAGCCAACCTGACAGGGTCGGGGCCAACGTCCTGACTTTC	CASSQPDRVGANVLTF
TRBV9	TRBJ2-3	TRBD2	NA	TGTGCCAGCAGCGTAACCGGGACTAGCGGGACTAGCACAGATACGCAGTATTTT	CASSVTGTSGTSTDTQYF
TRBV2	TRBJ1-1	TRBD1	NA	TGTGCCAGCAGTGAAGCGACAGGGGGCTCCGCTTTTAACACTGAAGCTTTCTTT	CASSEATGGSAFNTEAFF
TRBV27	TRBJ2-7	TRBD2	NA	TGTGCCAGCAGTTTACGGGGGGACGGCTACGAGCAGTACTTC	CASSLRGDGYEQYF
TRBV27	TRBJ2-1	NA	NA	TGTGCCACGTCCGGGACACGCTACAATGAGCAGTTCTTC	CATSGTRYNEQFF
TRBV6-5	TRBJ1-1	NA	NA	TGTGCCAGCAGTCACCCACAGGGAAACACTGAAGCTTTCTTT	CASSHPQGNTEAFF
TRBV5-1	TRBJ1-1	TRBD1	few	TGCGCCAGCAGCGGGGGACAGTATGTGAACACTGAAGCTTTCTTT	CASSGGQYVNTEAFF
TRBV6-5	TRBJ2-7	NA	once	TGTGCCAGCAGTTCAGGTAGCGAGCAGTACTTC	CASSSGSEQYF
TRBV11-2	TRBJ2-7	TRBD1	NA	TGTGCCAGCAGCTTAGCCCGGACAGGGGGTTCCTACGAGCAGTACTTC	CASSLARTGGSYEQYF
TRBV30	TRBJ2-4	NA	NA	TGTGCCTGGAGTGTGGGGGGAACCAAAAACATTCAGTACTTC	CAWSVGGTKNIQYF
TRBV7-7	TRBJ2-1	TRBD2	NA	TGTGCTAGCAGCTTAGACGCTAGCGGGAACAATGAGCAGTTCTTC	CASSLDASGNNEQFF
TRBV7-6	TRBJ2-1	NA	NA	TGTGCCAGCAGCTTAGGGCCCCTTTACAATGAGCAGTTCTTC	CASSLGPLYNEQFF
TRBV10-3	TRBJ2-1	TRBD1	NA	TGTGCCATCAGGGGGGACAGGGGGGCCTACAATGAGCAGTTCTTC	CAIRGDRGAYNEQFF
TRBV11-2	TRBJ1-2	NA	NA	TGTGCCAGCAGCGCACAGGATAACTATGGCTACACCTTC	CASSAQDNYGYTF
TRBV5-4	TRBJ1-4	TRBD1	NA	TGTGCCCGGTACCGGACAGGGGTCTATGAAAAACTGTTTTTT	CARYRTGVYEKLFF
TRBV19	TRBJ1-1	TRBD1	NA	TGTGCCAGTAGGACCACAGGGGATCAGAACACTGAAGCTTTCTTT	CASRTTGDQNTEAFF
TRBV11-1	TRBJ1-1	TRBD1	NA	TGTGCCAGCAGCTTGCCTAGACAGGGGACTGAAGCTTTCTTT	CASSLPRQGTEAFF
TRBV5-1	TRBJ1-1	NA	NA	TGCGCCAGCAGCGCGGGCTCAAAAGGAACCACTGAAGCTTTCTTT	CASSAGSKGTTEAFF
TRBV2	TRBJ2-5	TRBD2	NA	TGTGCCAGCAGTGGGACCGGGACTAGCGGGGCCGTCCCTCCTGAGACCCAGTACTTC	CASSGTGTSGAVPPETQYF
TRBV10-3	TRBJ2-7	NA	NA	TGTGCCATCAAGGAACCGGGCGAGCAGTACTTC	CAIKEPGEQYF
TRBV19	TRBJ1-1	NA	NA	TGTGCCAGTAGTATTCTTTCGGGATCTGGGACTGAAGCTTTCTTT	CASSILSGSGTEAFF